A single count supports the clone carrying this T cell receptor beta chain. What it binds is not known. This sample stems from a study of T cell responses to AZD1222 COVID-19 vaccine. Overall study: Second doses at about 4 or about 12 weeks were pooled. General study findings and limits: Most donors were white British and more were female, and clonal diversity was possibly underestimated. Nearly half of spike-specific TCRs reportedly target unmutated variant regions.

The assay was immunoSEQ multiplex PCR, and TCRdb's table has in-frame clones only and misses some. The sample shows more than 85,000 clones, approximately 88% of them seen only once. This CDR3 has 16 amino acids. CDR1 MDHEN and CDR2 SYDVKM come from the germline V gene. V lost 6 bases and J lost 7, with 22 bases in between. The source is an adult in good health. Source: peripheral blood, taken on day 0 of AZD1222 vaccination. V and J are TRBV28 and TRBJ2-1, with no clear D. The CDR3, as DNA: TGTGCCAGCAGCCCACCTGCTCACAGTAGCCGAAATGAGCAGTTCTTC. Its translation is CASSPPAHSSRNEQFF.